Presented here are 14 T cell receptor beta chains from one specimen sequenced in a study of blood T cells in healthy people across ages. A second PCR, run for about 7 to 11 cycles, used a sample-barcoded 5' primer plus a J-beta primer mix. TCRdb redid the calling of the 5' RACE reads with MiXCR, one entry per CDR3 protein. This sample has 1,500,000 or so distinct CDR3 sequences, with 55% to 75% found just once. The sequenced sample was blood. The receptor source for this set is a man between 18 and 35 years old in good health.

In DNA, the CDR3 is TGTGCCAGCAGTTACTCGGTAGCGGGGAGCACAGATACGCAGTATTTT. Amino acids: CASSYSVAGSTDTQYF. This chain uses TRBV6-6 with TRBJ2-3, with 8 bases that match TRBD2. The germline V gene encodes CDR1 MNHNY and CDR2 SVGAGI (reference sequence). The CDR3 is 16 amino acids. Trimming at V came to 0 bases and at J to 0 bases, leaving 2 bases not matched to a gene.

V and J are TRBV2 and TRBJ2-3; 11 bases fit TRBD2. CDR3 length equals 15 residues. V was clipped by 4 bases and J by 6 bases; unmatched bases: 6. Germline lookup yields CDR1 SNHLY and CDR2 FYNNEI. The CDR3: CASSVTSGAPDTQYF. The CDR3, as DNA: TGTGCCAGCAGTGTGACTAGCGGGGCCCCCGATACGCAGTATTTT.

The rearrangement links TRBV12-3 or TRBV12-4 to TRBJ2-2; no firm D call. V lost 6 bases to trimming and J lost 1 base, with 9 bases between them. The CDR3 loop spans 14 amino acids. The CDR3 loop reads CASSVDQNTGELFF. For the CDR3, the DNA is TGTGCCAGCAGCGTGGACCAGAACACCGGGGAGCTGTTTTTT.

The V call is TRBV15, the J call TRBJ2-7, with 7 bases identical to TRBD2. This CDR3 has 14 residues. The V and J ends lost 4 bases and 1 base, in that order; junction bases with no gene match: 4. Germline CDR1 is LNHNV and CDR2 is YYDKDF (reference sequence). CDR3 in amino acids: CATSIGLGSYEQYF. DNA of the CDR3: TGTGCCACCAGCATTGGACTAGGATCCTACGAGCAGTACTTC.

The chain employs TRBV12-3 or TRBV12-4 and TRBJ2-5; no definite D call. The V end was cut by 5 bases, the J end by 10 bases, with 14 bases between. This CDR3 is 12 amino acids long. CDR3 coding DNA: TGTGCCAGCAGTCCCGCGGTGGGAAGCCAGTACTTC. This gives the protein CASSPAVGSQYF.

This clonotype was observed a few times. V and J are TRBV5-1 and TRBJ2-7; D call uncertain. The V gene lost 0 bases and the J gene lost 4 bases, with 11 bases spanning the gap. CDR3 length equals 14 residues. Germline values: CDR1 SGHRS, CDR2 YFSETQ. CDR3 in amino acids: CASSLVDIPYEQYF. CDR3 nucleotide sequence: TGCGCCAGCAGCTTGGTTGACATCCCTTACGAGCAGTACTTC.

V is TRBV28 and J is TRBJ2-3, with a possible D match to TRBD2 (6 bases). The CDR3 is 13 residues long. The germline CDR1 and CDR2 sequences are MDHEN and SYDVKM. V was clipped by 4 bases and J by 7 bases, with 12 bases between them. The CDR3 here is CASSWSSDNTQYF. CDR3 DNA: TGTGCCAGCAGTTGGTCTAGCGACAATACGCAGTATTTT.

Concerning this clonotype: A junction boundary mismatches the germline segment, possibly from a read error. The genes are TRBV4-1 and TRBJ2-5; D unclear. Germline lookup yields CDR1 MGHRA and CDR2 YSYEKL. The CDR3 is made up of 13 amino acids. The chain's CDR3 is CASSQSSLETRYF. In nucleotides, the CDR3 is TGCGCCAGCAGCCAAAGTTCCTTAGAGACCCGGTACTTC.

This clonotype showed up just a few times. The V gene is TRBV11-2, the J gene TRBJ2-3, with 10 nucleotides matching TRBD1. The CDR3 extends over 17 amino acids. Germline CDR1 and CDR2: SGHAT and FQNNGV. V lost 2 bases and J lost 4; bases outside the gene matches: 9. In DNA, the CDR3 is TGTGCCAGCAGCTTACACCTGGGGACAGGGGTTGCAGATACGCAGTATTTT. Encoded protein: CASSLHLGTGVADTQYF.

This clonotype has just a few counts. The chain's CDR3 is CASSLSNEKLFF. The DNA for the CDR3 is TGTGCCAGCAGTTTAAGTAATGAAAAACTGTTTTTT. V is TRBV28 and J is TRBJ1-4; D unclear. The CDR3 contains 12 residues. Germline CDR1 and CDR2: MDHEN and SYDVKM. The ends were cut back, 2 bases at V and 4 bases at J, with 2 bases in the middle. Full variable domain (remainder filled in from reference TRBV28 and TRBJ1-4): DVKVTQSSRYLVKRTGEKVFLECVQDMDHENMFWYRQDPGLGLRLIYFSYDVKMKEKGDIPEGYSVSREKKERFSLILESASTNQTSMYLCASSLSNEKLFFGSGTQLSVL.

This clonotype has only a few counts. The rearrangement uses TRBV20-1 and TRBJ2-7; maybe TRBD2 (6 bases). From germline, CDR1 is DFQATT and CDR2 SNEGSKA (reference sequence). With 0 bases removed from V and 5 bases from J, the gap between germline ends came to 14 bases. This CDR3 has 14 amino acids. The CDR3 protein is CSARDLGGFDEQYF. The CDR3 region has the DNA TGCAGTGCTAGAGATCTTGGGGGGTTCGACGAGCAGTACTTC.

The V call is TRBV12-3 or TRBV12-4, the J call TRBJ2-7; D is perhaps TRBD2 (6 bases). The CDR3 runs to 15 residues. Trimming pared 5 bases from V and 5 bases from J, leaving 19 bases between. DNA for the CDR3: TGTGCCAGCAGTCGCGCGGGACGGGGTTACGACGAGCAGTACTTC. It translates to CASSRAGRGYDEQYF.

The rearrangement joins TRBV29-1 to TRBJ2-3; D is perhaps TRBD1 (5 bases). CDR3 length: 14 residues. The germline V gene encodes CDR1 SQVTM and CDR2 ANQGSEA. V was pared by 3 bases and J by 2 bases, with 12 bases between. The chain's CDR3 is CSVEWGGLTDTQYF. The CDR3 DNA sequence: TGCAGCGTTGAGTGGGGCGGTCTCACAGATACGCAGTATTTT.

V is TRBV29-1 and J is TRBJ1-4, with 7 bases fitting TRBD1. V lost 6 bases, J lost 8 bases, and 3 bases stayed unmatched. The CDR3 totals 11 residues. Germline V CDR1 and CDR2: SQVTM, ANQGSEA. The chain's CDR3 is CSVGTAEKLFF. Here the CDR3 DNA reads TGCAGCGTGGGGACAGCCGAAAAACTGTTTTTT.